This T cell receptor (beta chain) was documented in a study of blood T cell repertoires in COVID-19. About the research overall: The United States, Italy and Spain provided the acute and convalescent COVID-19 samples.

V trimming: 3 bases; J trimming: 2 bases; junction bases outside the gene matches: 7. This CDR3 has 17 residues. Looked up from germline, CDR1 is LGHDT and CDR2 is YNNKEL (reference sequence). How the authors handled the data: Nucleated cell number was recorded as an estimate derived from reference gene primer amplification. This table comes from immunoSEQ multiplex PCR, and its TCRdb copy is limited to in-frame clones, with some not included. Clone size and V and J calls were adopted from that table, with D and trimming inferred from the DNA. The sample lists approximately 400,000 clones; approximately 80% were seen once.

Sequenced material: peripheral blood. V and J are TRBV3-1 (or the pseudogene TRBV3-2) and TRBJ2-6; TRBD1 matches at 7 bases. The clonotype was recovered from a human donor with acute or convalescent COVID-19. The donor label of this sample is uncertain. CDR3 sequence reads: CASSQVTGRAGANVLTF. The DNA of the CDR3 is TGTGCCAGCAGCCAGGTGACAGGGAGAGCTGGGGCCAACGTCCTGACTTTC.